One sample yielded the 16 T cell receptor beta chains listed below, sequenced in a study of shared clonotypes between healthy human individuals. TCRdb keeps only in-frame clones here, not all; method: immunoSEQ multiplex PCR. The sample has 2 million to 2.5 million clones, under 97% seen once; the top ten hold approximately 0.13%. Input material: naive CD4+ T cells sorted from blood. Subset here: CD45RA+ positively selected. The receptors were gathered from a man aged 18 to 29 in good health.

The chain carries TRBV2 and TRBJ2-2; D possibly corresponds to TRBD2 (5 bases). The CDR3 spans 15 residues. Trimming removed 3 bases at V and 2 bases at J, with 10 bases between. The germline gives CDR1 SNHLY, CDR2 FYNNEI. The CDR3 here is CASSEFGLNTGELFF. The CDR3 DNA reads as TGTGCCAGCAGTGAGTTCGGACTTAACACCGGGGAGCTGTTTTTT.

CDR3 bases: TGTGCCAGCAGCTACGGGACAGGGCCCACAGATACGCAGTATTTT. It is translated as CASSYGTGPTDTQYF. The gene calls are TRBV7-9 and TRBJ2-3, with TRBD1 matching 9 bases. Germline trimming cut 4 bases from V and 2 bases from J; bases unmatched to any gene: 4. In germline, CDR1 is SEHNR, CDR2 FQNEAQ (reference sequence). The CDR3 spans 15 residues.

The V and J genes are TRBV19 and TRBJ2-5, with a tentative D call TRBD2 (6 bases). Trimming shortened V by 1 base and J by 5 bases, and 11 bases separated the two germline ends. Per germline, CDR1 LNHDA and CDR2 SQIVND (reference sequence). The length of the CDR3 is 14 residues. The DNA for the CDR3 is TGTGCCAGTAGTATAGGCGGTAGCGGTGAGACCCAGTACTTC. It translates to CASSIGGSGETQYF. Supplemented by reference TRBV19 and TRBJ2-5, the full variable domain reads DGGITQSPKYLFRKEGQNVTLSCEQNLNHDAMYWYRQDPGQGLRLIYYSQIVNDFQKGDIAEGYSVSREKKESFPLTVTSAQKNPTAFYLCASSIGGSGETQYFGPGTRLLVL.

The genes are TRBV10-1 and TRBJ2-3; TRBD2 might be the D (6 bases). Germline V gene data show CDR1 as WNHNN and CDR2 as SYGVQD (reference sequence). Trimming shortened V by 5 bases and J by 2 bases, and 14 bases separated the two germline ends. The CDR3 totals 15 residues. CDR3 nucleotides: TGCGCCAGCAGTTTGTCCGGCGGGAACACAGATACGCAGTATTTT. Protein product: CASSLSGGNTDTQYF.

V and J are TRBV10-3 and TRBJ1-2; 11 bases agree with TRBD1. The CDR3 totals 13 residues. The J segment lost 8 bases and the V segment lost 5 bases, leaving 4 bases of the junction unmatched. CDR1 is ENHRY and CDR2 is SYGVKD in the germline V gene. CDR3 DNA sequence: TGTGCCATCAGTTCGGGACAGGGGGACGGCTACACCTTC. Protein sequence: CAISSGQGDGYTF.

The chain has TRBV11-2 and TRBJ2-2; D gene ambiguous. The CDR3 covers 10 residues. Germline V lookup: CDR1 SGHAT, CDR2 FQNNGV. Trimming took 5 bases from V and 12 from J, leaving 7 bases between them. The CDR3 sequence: CASSLVKLFF. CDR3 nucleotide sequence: TGTGCCAGCAGCCTCGTTAAGCTGTTTTTT.

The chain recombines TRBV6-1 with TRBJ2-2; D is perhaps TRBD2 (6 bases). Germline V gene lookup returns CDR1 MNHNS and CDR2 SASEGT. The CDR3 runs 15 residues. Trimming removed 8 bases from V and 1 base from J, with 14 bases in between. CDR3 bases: TGTGCCAGCGAGACCGGGGGACTGAACACCGGGGAGCTGTTTTTT. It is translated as CASETGGLNTGELFF.

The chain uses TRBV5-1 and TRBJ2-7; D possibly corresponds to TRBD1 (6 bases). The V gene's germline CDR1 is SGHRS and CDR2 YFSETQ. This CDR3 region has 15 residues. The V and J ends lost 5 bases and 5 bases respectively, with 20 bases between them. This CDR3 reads CASRSEGTGRNEQYF. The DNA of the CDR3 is TGCGCCAGCAGGTCCGAAGGCACAGGGCGGAACGAGCAGTACTTC.

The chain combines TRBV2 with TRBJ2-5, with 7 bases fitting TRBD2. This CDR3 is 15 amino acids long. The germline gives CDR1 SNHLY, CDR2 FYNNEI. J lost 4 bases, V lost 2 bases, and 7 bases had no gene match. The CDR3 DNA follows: TGTGCCAGCAGTGAACGGGCCGGGGGGTCAGAGACCCAGTACTTC. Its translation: CASSERAGGSETQYF.

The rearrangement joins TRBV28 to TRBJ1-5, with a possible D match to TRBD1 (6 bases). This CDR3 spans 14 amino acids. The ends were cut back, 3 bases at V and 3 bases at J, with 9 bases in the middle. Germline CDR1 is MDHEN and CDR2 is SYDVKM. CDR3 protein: CASSLGDTNQPQHF. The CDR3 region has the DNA TGTGCCAGCAGTTTGGGGGACACCAATCAGCCCCAGCATTTT.

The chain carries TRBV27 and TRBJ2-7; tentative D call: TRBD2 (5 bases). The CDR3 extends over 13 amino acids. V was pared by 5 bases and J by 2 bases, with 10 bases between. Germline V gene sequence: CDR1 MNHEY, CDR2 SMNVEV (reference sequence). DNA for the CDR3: TGTGCCAGCAGTAGGTTCGGGGCCTACGAGCAGTACTTC. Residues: CASSRFGAYEQYF.

CDR3 protein: CASSAWARYNEQFF. The CDR3 DNA sequence: TGTGCCAGCAGTGCGTGGGCCAGGTACAATGAGCAGTTCTTC. The V gene is TRBV2, the J gene TRBJ2-1, with D unclear. The CDR3 totals 14 residues. V dropped 4 bases and J dropped 4 bases, with 11 bases sitting between them. From germline, CDR1 is SNHLY and CDR2 FYNNEI.

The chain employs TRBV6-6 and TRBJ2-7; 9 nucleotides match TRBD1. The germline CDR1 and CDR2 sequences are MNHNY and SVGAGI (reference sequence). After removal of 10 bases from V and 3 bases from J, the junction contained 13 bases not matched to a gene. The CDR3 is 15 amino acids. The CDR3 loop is CATHTGGPPLYEQYF. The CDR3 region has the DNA TGTGCCACTCACACAGGGGGCCCTCCCCTCTACGAGCAGTACTTC.

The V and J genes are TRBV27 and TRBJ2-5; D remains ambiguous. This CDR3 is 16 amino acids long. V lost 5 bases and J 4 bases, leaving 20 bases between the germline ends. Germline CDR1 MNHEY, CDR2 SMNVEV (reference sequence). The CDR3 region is CASSPTPPNSRETQYF. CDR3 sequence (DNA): TGTGCCAGCAGTCCAACCCCCCCGAATAGCCGAGAGACCCAGTACTTC.

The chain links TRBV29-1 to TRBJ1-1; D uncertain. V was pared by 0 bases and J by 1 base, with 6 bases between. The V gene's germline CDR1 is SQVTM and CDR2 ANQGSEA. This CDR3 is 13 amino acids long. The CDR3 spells CSVEEQRNTEAFF. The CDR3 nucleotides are TGCAGCGTTGAAGAACAGCGGAACACTGAAGCTTTCTTT.

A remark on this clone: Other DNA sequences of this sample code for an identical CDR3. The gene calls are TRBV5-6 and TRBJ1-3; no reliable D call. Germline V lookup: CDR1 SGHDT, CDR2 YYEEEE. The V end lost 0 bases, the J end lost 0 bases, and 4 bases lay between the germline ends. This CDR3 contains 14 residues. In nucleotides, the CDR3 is TGTGCCAGCAGCTTGGGGAGCTCTGGAAACACCATATATTTT. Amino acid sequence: CASSLGSSGNTIYF. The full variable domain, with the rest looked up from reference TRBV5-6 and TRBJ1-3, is DAGVTQSPTHLIKTRGQQVTLRCSPKSGHDTVSWYQQALGQGPQFIFQYYEEEERQRGNFPDRFSGHQFPNYSSELNVNALLLGDSALYLCASSLGSSGNTIYFGEGSWLTVV.